This T cell receptor beta chain was captured by sequencing in a study of shared clonotypes between healthy human individuals. Across the whole study: Those who served as donors were a couple of women and a few men between the ages of 18 and 49.

The run depth of the assay was deep. It was across several immunoSEQ plates that each subset's genomic DNA was evenly split. Per sorted-subset replicate PCR, input was 150 to 250 ng DNA, representing tens of thousands of T cell genomes. Using immunoSEQ multiplex PCR, the repertoire was profiled, and TCRdb retains in-frame clones only, with some absent. Altogether roughly 2.2 million clones are present, about 92% being singletons, with the ten largest covering 0.39%. The germline CDR1 and CDR2 sequences are SGHDT and YYEEEE. The ends were cut back, 4 bases at V and 2 bases at J, with 20 bases in the middle. This CDR3 spans 17 amino acids.

The chain employs TRBV5-6 and TRBJ2-3; D is possibly TRBD1 or TRBD2 (5 bases each). What was sequenced was naive CD4+ T cells from PBMCs. Subset defined: CD45RA+ positively selected. This receptor was identified in a man between 18 and 35 years old in good health. Some clones in this sample may be carry-over from other donors' samples. CDR3 bases: TGTGCCAGCAGCGCGAAAGGTTGGGGGAGATTCACAGATACGCAGTATTTT. Translated, it gives CASSAKGWGRFTDTQYF.